Sequencing of this T cell receptor (beta chain) was carried out in a study of shared clonotypes between healthy human individuals. Study-wide points: Only blood underwent sampling, and tissue repertoires likely differ.

Trimming took 1 base from V and 4 from J, leaving 8 bases between them. Per the germline V gene, CDR1 is LNHDA and CDR2 is SQIVND (reference sequence). The CDR3 has 15 residues. Splitting of each subset's genomic DNA was done evenly across several immunoSEQ plates. PCR replicates from unsorted PBMC used around 320 ng DNA, and this amount was 25,000 to 35,000 T cell genomes. Using immunoSEQ multiplex PCR, the repertoire was profiled, and TCRdb retains in-frame clones only, with some absent. This sample has fewer than 650,000 clones, with about three quarters found just once. With regard to this clone: Its antigen is as yet unknown.

Samples left unsorted employed tens of millions of PBMCs for genomic DNA. This TCR was recovered from a middle-aged woman in good health. Some clones in this sample may be carry-over from other donors' samples. The chain employs TRBV19 and TRBJ2-6; D is undetermined. The sample comprised PBMCs. As DNA, the CDR3 is TGTGCCAGTAGTATAGGAGCTCAGGGGGCCAACGTCCTGACTTTC. It yields the protein CASSIGAQGANVLTF.